The rows below give T cell receptor beta chains drawn from one sample of a study of post-analysis software for immune sequencing data. TCRdb independently ran MiXCR on the PCR reads; one entry per CDR3 protein. This sample has hundreds of thousands of distinct CDR3 sequences; around 53% occur once, and the top ten carry about 4.5%. Material for sequencing was blood. Receptor source: a girl aged 10 to 17 with multiple sclerosis. The CDR3 runs from the conserved cysteine through the conserved F or W. A D gene is named only where the DNA matches it firmly. Clone sizes are given selectively: once, few, many, or a class where the clone is expanded.

CATRGGKGYEQYF	TGTGCCACCCGAGGGGGGAAAGGCTACGAGCAGTACTTC	.	TRBV15	few	TRBJ2-7
CASSYAASGGAWDTQYF	TGTGCCAGCAGTTATGCGGCTAGCGGGGGGGCATGGGATACGCAGTATTTT	TRBD2	TRBV6-6	once	TRBJ2-3
CASSQEQGATYNSPLHF	TGTGCCAGCAGCCAAGAACAGGGGGCCACTTATAATTCACCCCTCCACTTT	TRBD1	TRBV4-2	few	TRBJ1-6
CASSLGLPGQGAFVQYF	TGCGCCAGCAGCCTGGGGCTTCCGGGACAGGGGGCGTTCGTCCAGTACTTC	TRBD1	TRBV4-1	.	TRBJ2-7
CASSQRLGTTYNEQFF	TGTGCCAGCAGCCAAAGGTTGGGGACAACCTACAATGAGCAGTTCTTC	.	TRBV14	.	TRBJ2-1
CASSYSRQGNYGYTF	TGTGCCAGCAGTTACTCGAGGCAGGGAAACTATGGCTACACCTTC	.	TRBV6-6	few	TRBJ1-2
CASSFGQSNSPLHF	TGTGCCAGCAGTTTCGGACAATCGAATTCACCCCTCCACTTT	.	TRBV27	.	TRBJ1-6
CSARGLALGYTF	TGCAGCGCCAGGGGGCTGGCGTTAGGCTACACCTTC	TRBD1	TRBV29-1	.	TRBJ1-2
CASSHGRGAVNEKLFF	TGTGCCAGCAGTCACGGCCGAGGGGCCGTAAATGAAAAACTGTTTTTT	.	TRBV6-6	few	TRBJ1-4
CSARDPRRTGQETQYF	TGCAGTGCTAGAGATCCCAGAAGGACAGGCCAAGAGACCCAGTACTTC	TRBD1	TRBV20-1	.	TRBJ2-5
CSARLGGGASGANVLTF	TGCAGCGCCCGGTTGGGAGGGGGCGCCTCTGGGGCCAACGTCCTGACTTTC	.	TRBV29-1	few	TRBJ2-6
CSVGRRQGSEQYF	TGCAGCGTTGGACGGCGTCAGGGCAGCGAGCAGTACTTC	.	TRBV29-1	.	TRBJ2-7
CASSDHSGGAHEQYF	TGTGCCAGCAGCGATCATAGCGGGGGGGCCCACGAGCAGTACTTC	TRBD2	TRBV7-9	.	TRBJ2-7
CASSLGGGADIQYF	TGTGCCAGCAGCTTAGGTGGGGGGGCTGACATTCAGTACTTC	.	TRBV7-2	few	TRBJ2-4
CASTLGTGPVGYTF	TGTGCCAGCACCCTGGGGACGGGGCCCGTTGGCTACACCTTC	.	TRBV12-3/TRBV12-4	.	TRBJ1-2
CASSQDQGARRNTEAFF	TGCGCCAGCAGCCAAGATCAGGGGGCGCGACGGAACACTGAAGCTTTCTTT	TRBD1	TRBV4-1	.	TRBJ1-1
CSARLRGTQNIQYF	TGCAGTGCTAGACTTCGGGGGACGCAAAACATTCAGTACTTC	.	TRBV20-1	once	TRBJ2-4
CSAREAAGSDTQYF	TGCAGTGCTAGAGAGGCTGCAGGGTCGGATACGCAGTATTTT	.	TRBV20-1	.	TRBJ2-3
CASSVGGTSSGANVLTF	TGTGCCAGCAGCGTCGGAGGCACCAGCTCTGGGGCCAACGTCCTGACTTTC	.	TRBV9	few	TRBJ2-6
CASNAGALSTDTQYF	TGTGCCAGCAACGCAGGGGCGCTTAGCACAGATACGCAGTATTTT	.	TRBV9	.	TRBJ2-3
CASSDWGLNQPQHF	TGTGCCAGCAGTGATTGGGGCCTCAATCAGCCCCAGCATTTT	.	TRBV6-1	.	TRBJ1-5
CSARAGLAGGYSSYNEQFF	TGCAGTGCTAGAGCGGGACTAGCGGGAGGGTATAGCTCCTACAATGAGCAGTTCTTC	TRBD2	TRBV20-1	.	TRBJ2-1
CASSRSGGSLEQYF	TGTGCCAGCAGTCGAAGCGGGGGTTCTCTCGAGCAGTACTTC	TRBD2	TRBV6-2/TRBV6-3	.	TRBJ2-7
CAWSGQGGGYTF	TGTGCCTGGAGTGGACAGGGCGGTGGCTACACCTTC	TRBD1	TRBV30	.	TRBJ1-2
CASSQDLQLNYGYTF	TGTGCCAGCAGCCAAGATCTCCAGCTCAACTATGGCTACACCTTC	.	TRBV4-2	.	TRBJ1-2
CASSPGAPGETQYF	TGTGCCAGCAGTCCCGGGGCCCCGGGGGAGACCCAGTACTTC	.	TRBV6-6	.	TRBJ2-5
CAISEAIMGGQHYGYTF	TGTGCCATCAGTGAGGCTATCATGGGGGGACAGCACTATGGCTACACCTTC	TRBD1	TRBV10-3	.	TRBJ1-2
CASSYLGTGNTEAFF	TGTGCCAGCAGTTACTTGGGGACAGGGAACACTGAAGCTTTCTTT	TRBD1	TRBV6-5	.	TRBJ1-1
CASSSPPGSGSGANVLTF	TGTGCCAGCAGCTCCCCACCGGGGAGCGGATCTGGGGCCAACGTCCTGACTTTC	.	TRBV9	.	TRBJ2-6
CASTPGQGGYNEQFF	TGTGCCAGCACCCCGGGACAGGGGGGATACAATGAGCAGTTCTTC	TRBD1	TRBV5-7	.	TRBJ2-1
CASSLVGDQVEQYF	TGTGCCAGCAGTTTGGTGGGGGACCAGGTTGAGCAGTACTTC	.	TRBV12-3/TRBV12-4	.	TRBJ2-7